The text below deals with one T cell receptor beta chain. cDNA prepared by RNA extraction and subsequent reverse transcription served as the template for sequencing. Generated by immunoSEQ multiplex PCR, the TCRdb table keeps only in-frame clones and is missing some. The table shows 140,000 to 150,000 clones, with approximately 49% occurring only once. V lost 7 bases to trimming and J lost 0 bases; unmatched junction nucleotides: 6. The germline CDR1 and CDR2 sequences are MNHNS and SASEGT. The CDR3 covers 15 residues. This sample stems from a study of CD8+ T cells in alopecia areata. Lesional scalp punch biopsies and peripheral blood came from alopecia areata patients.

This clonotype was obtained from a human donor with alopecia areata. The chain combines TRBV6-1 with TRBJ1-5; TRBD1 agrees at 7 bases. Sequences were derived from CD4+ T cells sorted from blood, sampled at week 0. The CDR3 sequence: CASTITGDSNQPQHF. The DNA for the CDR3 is TGTGCCAGCACCATCACAGGGGATAGCAATCAGCCCCAGCATTTT.